A selection of T cell receptor beta chains follows, all from one sample in a study of blood T cells in healthy people across ages. MiXCR, run by TCRdb on the 5' RACE reads, gives a single entry per CDR3 protein. The data contain approximately 780,000 distinct CDR3 sequences, roughly 26% of them singletons. Separately, the same data were catalogued under a study of T cells of mothers and their children.

Sequenced sample: blood. The receptors shown here come from a boy younger than 18 in good health. CDR3s include the opening cysteine and the closing phenylalanine or tryptophan. A D gene is named only where the DNA matches it firmly. Clone size is shown for a subset of rows, as once, few, many or a class of expanded clone.

clone_size: -
v_call: TRBV7-8
d_call: -
j_call: TRBJ2-1
cdr3_aa: CASSLELGSYNEQFF
cdr3_nt: TGTGCCAGCAGCTTAGAACTAGGCTCCTACAATGAGCAGTTCTTC

clone_size: -
v_call: TRBV3-1
d_call: -
j_call: TRBJ2-7
cdr3_aa: CASSQESTDHEQYF
cdr3_nt: TGTGCCAGCAGCCAAGAAAGTACAGATCACGAGCAGTACTTC

clone_size: few
v_call: TRBV5-1
d_call: -
j_call: TRBJ1-4
cdr3_aa: CASSPDAGNEKLFF
cdr3_nt: TGCGCCAGCAGCCCGGACGCCGGTAATGAAAAACTGTTTTTT

clone_size: -
v_call: TRBV5-1
d_call: -
j_call: TRBJ1-6
cdr3_aa: CASSLGRQNNSPLHF
cdr3_nt: TGCGCCAGCAGCTTGGGTCGCCAGAATAATTCACCCCTCCACTTT

clone_size: -
v_call: TRBV29-1
d_call: -
j_call: TRBJ1-1
cdr3_aa: CSVERTGLNTEAFF
cdr3_nt: TGCAGCGTTGAGAGAACAGGGCTGAACACTGAAGCTTTCTTT

clone_size: few
v_call: TRBV19
d_call: TRBD2
j_call: TRBJ2-7
cdr3_aa: CASSMTSGTYEQYF
cdr3_nt: TGTGCCAGTAGTATGACTAGCGGGACCTACGAGCAGTACTTC

clone_size: -
v_call: TRBV2
d_call: -
j_call: TRBJ2-5
cdr3_aa: CASSETAGRGETQYF
cdr3_nt: TGTGCCAGCAGTGAAACGGCGGGAAGGGGCGAGACCCAGTACTTC

clone_size: few
v_call: TRBV5-1
d_call: -
j_call: TRBJ2-1
cdr3_aa: CASSIPTGTASNEQFF
cdr3_nt: TGCGCCAGCAGTATTCCCACCGGTACAGCTAGCAATGAGCAGTTCTTC

clone_size: few
v_call: TRBV29-1
d_call: -
j_call: TRBJ1-1
cdr3_aa: CSTQEGILNTEAFF
cdr3_nt: TGCAGCACTCAAGAGGGCATCCTGAACACTGAAGCTTTCTTT

clone_size: -
v_call: TRBV7-9
d_call: -
j_call: TRBJ2-3
cdr3_aa: CASTFVGGSTDTQYF
cdr3_nt: TGTGCCAGCACCTTTGTAGGGGGGTCCACAGATACGCAGTATTTT

clone_size: -
v_call: TRBV5-5
d_call: -
j_call: TRBJ2-7
cdr3_aa: CASSFRGTEIYEQYF
cdr3_nt: TGTGCCAGCAGCTTTCGCGGGACAGAGATCTACGAGCAGTACTTC

clone_size: -
v_call: TRBV6-2/TRBV6-3
d_call: TRBD1
j_call: TRBJ2-2
cdr3_aa: CASNKDREYGELFF
cdr3_nt: TGTGCCAGCAATAAGGACAGGGAATACGGGGAGCTGTTTTTT

clone_size: -
v_call: TRBV20-1
d_call: -
j_call: TRBJ2-5
cdr3_aa: CSAPGPADGKTQYF
cdr3_nt: TGCAGTGCCCCGGGCCCAGCAGACGGGAAGACCCAGTACTTC

clone_size: many
v_call: TRBV29-1
d_call: -
j_call: TRBJ1-1
cdr3_aa: CSVEAQGTTEAFF
cdr3_nt: TGCAGCGTTGAAGCCCAGGGTACCACTGAAGCTTTCTTT

clone_size: few
v_call: TRBV19
d_call: TRBD1
j_call: TRBJ1-6
cdr3_aa: CASSSRTGTNSPLHF
cdr3_nt: TGTGCCAGTAGTTCGCGGACAGGGACCAATTCACCCCTCCACTTT

clone_size: -
v_call: TRBV6-5
d_call: TRBD1
j_call: TRBJ1-5
cdr3_aa: CASSLTPDRGNQPQHF
cdr3_nt: TGTGCCAGCAGCCTAACCCCGGACAGGGGCAATCAGCCCCAGCATTTT

clone_size: -
v_call: TRBV3-1
d_call: -
j_call: TRBJ2-1
cdr3_aa: CASSQGGRPGNEQFF
cdr3_nt: TGTGCCAGCAGCCAAGGGGGGCGTCCTGGGAATGAGCAGTTCTTC

clone_size: -
v_call: TRBV7-3
d_call: -
j_call: TRBJ2-5
cdr3_aa: CASSIPGPLTGGRETQYF
cdr3_nt: TGTGCCAGCAGCATCCCAGGTCCACTTACCGGTGGTAGAGAGACCCAGTACTTC

clone_size: -
v_call: TRBV7-9
d_call: -
j_call: TRBJ2-5
cdr3_aa: CASSLGLYWQETQYF
cdr3_nt: TGTGCCAGCAGCCTGGGACTCTATTGGCAAGAGACCCAGTACTTC

clone_size: -
v_call: TRBV28
d_call: -
j_call: TRBJ2-1
cdr3_aa: CASSLKASSGFEQFF
cdr3_nt: TGTGCCAGCAGTTTAAAGGCTAGCTCGGGCTTTGAACAGTTCTTC